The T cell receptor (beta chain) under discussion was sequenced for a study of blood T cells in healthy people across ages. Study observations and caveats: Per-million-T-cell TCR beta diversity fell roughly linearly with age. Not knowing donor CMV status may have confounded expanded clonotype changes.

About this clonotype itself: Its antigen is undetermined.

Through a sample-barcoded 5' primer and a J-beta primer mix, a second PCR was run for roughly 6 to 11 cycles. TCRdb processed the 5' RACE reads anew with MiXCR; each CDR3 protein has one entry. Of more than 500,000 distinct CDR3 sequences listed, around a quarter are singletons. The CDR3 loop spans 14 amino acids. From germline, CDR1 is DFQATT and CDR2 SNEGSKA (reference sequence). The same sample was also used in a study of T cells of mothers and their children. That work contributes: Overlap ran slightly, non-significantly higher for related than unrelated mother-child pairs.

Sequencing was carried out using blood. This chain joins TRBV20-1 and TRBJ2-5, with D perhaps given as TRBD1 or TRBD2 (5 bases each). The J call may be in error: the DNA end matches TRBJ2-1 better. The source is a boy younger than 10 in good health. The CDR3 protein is CSARVRDRYHEQFF. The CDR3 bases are TGCAGTGCTAGAGTCCGGGACCGTTACCATGAGCAGTTCTTC.